A single sample gave rise to the 15 T cell receptor beta chains below, sequenced in a study of OX40 agonist ivuxolimab in advanced cancers. The assay was immunoSEQ multiplex PCR, and TCRdb's table has in-frame clones only and misses some. The table shows tens of thousands of clones, with 75% to 90% occurring only once. The material sequenced was CD4+ or CD8+ T cells sorted from blood, taken in a trial of the OX40 agonist ivuxolimab. The receptors originated from an adult with an advanced solid tumor such as melanoma, head and neck, liver or kidney cancer.

The J gene is TRBJ1-5, the V gene TRBV18; D perhaps matches TRBD1 (5 bases). The CDR3 contains 17 residues. The ends were cut back, 3 bases at V and 0 bases at J, with 15 bases in the middle. Germline V gene data show CDR1 as KGHSH and CDR2 as LQKENI. This chain's CDR3 is CASSPVDSPYSNQPQHF. The CDR3 DNA sequence: TGTGCCAGCTCACCTGTAGACAGCCCCTATAGCAATCAGCCCCAGCATTTT. The whole variable domain, filled in from reference TRBV18 and TRBJ1-5, reads NAGVMQNPRHLVRRRGQEARLRCSPMKGHSHVYWYRQLPEEGLKFMVYLQKENIIDESGMPKERFSAEFPKEGPSILRIQQVVRGDSAAYFCASSPVDSPYSNQPQHFGDGTRLSIL.

This chain joins TRBV9 and TRBJ2-4; the D is unclear. Germline CDR1 reads SGDLS; CDR2 reads YYNGEE. The CDR3 consists of 15 residues. Trimming took off 2 bases at V and 2 bases at J, with 11 bases between the two ends. The CDR3, as DNA: TGTGCCAGCAGCGTTGATGTCTGGACCAAAAACATTCAGTACTTC. This sequence encodes CASSVDVWTKNIQYF.

This clone was detected once. The chain couples TRBV5-8 to TRBJ1-5; a weak D match, TRBD1 (5 bases). This CDR3 is 16 amino acids long. The germline gives CDR1 SGHTS, CDR2 YDEGEE. With 2 bases removed from V and 2 bases from J, the gap between germline ends came to 14 bases. As DNA, the CDR3 is TGTGCCAGCAGCTTTTACGACAGAACCGGCAATCAGCCCCAGCATTTT. Translation: CASSFYDRTGNQPQHF.

The gene calls are TRBV25-1 and TRBJ2-3; D is undetermined. The CDR3 extends over 14 amino acids. The ends were cut back, 0 bases at V and 4 bases at J, with 8 bases in the middle. CDR1 and CDR2 from the germline V gene are MGHDK and SYGVNS. The CDR3 DNA follows: TGTGCCAGCAGTGAATATAAAGGAGCAGATACGCAGTATTTT. Translating it yields CASSEYKGADTQYF.

This chain joins TRBV5-1 and TRBJ2-3; 8 nucleotides match TRBD2. This CDR3 spans 14 amino acids. V trimming: 4 bases; J trimming: 0 bases; junction bases outside the gene matches: 1. Germline V gene data show CDR1 as SGHRS and CDR2 as YFSETQ. The CDR3 nucleotides read TGCGCCAGCAGCGAGCGGGGGAGCACAGATACGCAGTATTTT. It yields the protein CASSERGSTDTQYF.

This chain links TRBV11-1 with TRBJ2-7; D gene unclear. The CDR3 covers 11 residues. Trimming took 5 bases from V and 0 from J, leaving 2 bases between them. Germline CDR1 and CDR2: SGHAT and FQDESV (reference sequence). The CDR3 DNA reads TGTGCCAGCAGCGTCTCCTACGAGCAGTACTTC. Translating it yields CASSVSYEQYF.

The chain joins TRBV6-5 to TRBJ2-7; a weak D match, TRBD2 (5 bases). Trimming pared 6 bases from V and 0 bases from J, leaving 15 bases between. CDR1 and CDR2 (germline): MNHEY, SVGAGI. The CDR3 runs 15 residues. The DNA for the CDR3 is TGTGCCAGCAGCCCAGTGGCGGGTTTCTCCTACGAGCAGTACTTC. This gives the protein CASSPVAGFSYEQYF.

The chain is built from TRBV7-9 and TRBJ1-1; 9 positions match TRBD1. CDR1 SEHNR and CDR2 FQNEAQ come from the germline V gene (reference sequence). Trimming removed 4 bases from V and 1 base from J; junction bases left unmatched: 4. This CDR3 is 15 amino acids long. The CDR3 is CASSSPDRGNTEAFF. CDR3 nucleotide sequence: TGTGCCAGCAGCTCACCGGACAGGGGGAACACTGAAGCTTTCTTT.

This chain connects TRBV4-1 to TRBJ1-6, with 8 bases that match TRBD1. The V gene end was trimmed by 3 bases and the J gene end by 10 bases; junction bases not matched to a gene: 23. The CDR3 totals 20 residues. CDR1 and CDR2 (germline): MGHRA, YSYEKL. CDR3 in amino acids: CASSQTPGGASASVKSPLHF. CDR3 bases: TGCGCCAGCAGCCAGACTCCAGGGGGCGCGTCGGCCTCGGTGAAGTCACCCCTCCACTTT.

The table lists this clone with a few counts. The chain carries TRBV6-1 and TRBJ1-1; D not certain. Germline CDR1 is MNHNS and CDR2 is SASEGT. The length of the CDR3 is 13 residues. Trimming cost V 6 bases and J 10 bases, with 18 bases left between them. CDR3 protein: CASSNAGWARAFF. CDR3 sequence (DNA): TGTGCCAGCAGCAACGCGGGATGGGCCAGAGCTTTCTTT.

This clone turned up a few times. V and J are TRBV30 and TRBJ2-7; D is unclear. V lost 0 bases and J lost 7, with 10 bases in between. This CDR3 is 12 amino acids long. Germline lookup yields CDR1 GTSNPN and CDR2 SVGIG (reference sequence). This chain's CDR3 is CAWSVQSGEQYF. The CDR3 nucleotides are TGTGCCTGGAGTGTACAGAGTGGGGAGCAGTACTTC.

The CDR3 is CASSSWDPQRTQYF. DNA of the CDR3: TGTGCCAGCAGCTCCTGGGACCCCCAGCGGACCCAGTACTTC. The chain joins TRBV5-4 to TRBJ2-5; D is possibly TRBD1 or TRBD2 (5 bases each). CDR1 SGHNT and CDR2 YYREEE come from the germline V gene (reference sequence). Trimming stripped 3 bases from V and 7 bases from J, with 16 bases between. The CDR3 is made up of 14 amino acids.

The chain is built from TRBV2 and TRBJ2-7; the D gene could be TRBD1 or TRBD2 (5 bases each). V was trimmed by 2 bases and J by 2 bases, leaving 22 bases between them. Germline V lookup: CDR1 SNHLY, CDR2 FYNNEI. The CDR3 loop spans 18 amino acids. The CDR3 DNA reads as TGTGCCAGCAGTGAAAGGCAGGGTGCGGGCCTTGGACCCTACGAGCAGTACTTC. This translates into CASSERQGAGLGPYEQYF.

The chain is built from TRBV27 and TRBJ1-1; 10 bases agree with TRBD1. Germline V gives CDR1 MNHEY, CDR2 SMNVEV (reference sequence). Losses at the gene ends were 6 bases for V and 6 bases for J; bases not matched to a gene: 4. The length of the CDR3 is 13 residues. The CDR3: CASRTGGRPEAFF. The CDR3 DNA reads TGTGCCAGCAGGACAGGGGGCCGCCCTGAAGCTTTCTTT.

The J gene is TRBJ2-3, the V gene TRBV7-8, with a tentative D call TRBD2 (5 bases). V dropped 5 bases and J dropped 2 bases, with 17 bases sitting between them. Per the germline V gene, CDR1 is SGHVS and CDR2 is FQNEAQ. This CDR3 is built from 16 residues. The CDR3 coding sequence is TGTGCCAGCAGCCAAGACAAGTCCGGGGACACAGATACGCAGTATTTT. Translation gives CASSQDKSGDTDTQYF. The full variable domain, completed using reference TRBV7-8 and TRBJ2-3, is GAGVSQSPRYKVAKRGQDVALRCDPISGHVSLFWYQQALGQGPEFLTYFQNEAQLDKSGLPSDRFFAERPEGSVSTLKIQRTQQEDSAVYLCASSQDKSGDTDTQYFGPGTRLTVL.